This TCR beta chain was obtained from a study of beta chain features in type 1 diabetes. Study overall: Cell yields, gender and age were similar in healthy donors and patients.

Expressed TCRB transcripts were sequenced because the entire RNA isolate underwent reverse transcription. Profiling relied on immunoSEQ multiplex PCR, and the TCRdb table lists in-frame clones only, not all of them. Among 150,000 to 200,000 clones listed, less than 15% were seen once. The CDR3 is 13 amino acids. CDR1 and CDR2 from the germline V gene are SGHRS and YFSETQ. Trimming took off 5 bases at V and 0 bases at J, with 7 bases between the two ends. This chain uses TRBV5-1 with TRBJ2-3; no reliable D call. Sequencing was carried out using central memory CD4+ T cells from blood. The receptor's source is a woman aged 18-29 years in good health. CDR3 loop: CASRSGSTDTQYF. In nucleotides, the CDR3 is TGCGCCAGCAGGTCCGGGAGCACAGATACGCAGTATTTT.